The entry below describes one T cell receptor (beta chain). The target antigen is unknown. The sample is drawn from a study of CD8+ T cells in alopecia areata. Study at large: For the treated group, dosing was oral tofacitinib at 5 to 10 mg twice daily.

Treatment reported: oral pan-JAK inhibitor, 5-10 mg twice daily. In alopecia areata patients, both lesional scalp punch biopsies and peripheral blood were collected. Investigators isolated RNA and reverse transcribed it into cDNA to act as the sequencing template. Using immunoSEQ multiplex PCR, the repertoire was profiled, and TCRdb retains in-frame clones only, with some absent. Among some 180,000 clones listed, about 53% were seen once. Whole-study results and caveats: Scalp lesions, especially in alopecia totalis/universalis, had higher clonality than normal scalp.

Trimming took 4 bases from V and 4 from J; bases not matched to a gene: 8. The CDR3 sequence is 16 residues long. Looked up from germline, CDR1 is SGHDT and CDR2 is YYEEEE. J is TRBJ1-2 and V is TRBV5-6; 12 nucleotides line up with TRBD1. Specimen: CD8+ T cells sorted from blood, collected at week 24, from a patient treated with tofacitinib. This receptor was identified in a human donor with alopecia areata. CDR3 sequence (DNA): TGTGCCAGCAGCATGGGGACAGGGGGCTTCGGCTATGGCTACACCTTC. Translating it yields CASSMGTGGFGYGYTF.